Sequencing of this T cell receptor (beta chain) was carried out in a study of T cells after yellow fever vaccination. Study summary: Some fractions had low cell numbers, and these were prepared with SMART-Seq v4 Ultra Low Input.

This CDR3 comprises 14 residues. Germline CDR1 reads KGHSH; CDR2 reads LQKENI. V shed 2 bases and J shed 2 bases, with 7 bases lying between them. The study made its TCR cDNA through 5'RACE template switching. That step introduced a universal primer site along with UMIs. TCRdb used MiXCR to reprocess the 5' RACE reads, holding one entry per CDR3 protein. This sample yields fewer than 450,000 distinct CDR3 sequences, of which roughly 8.3% are seen a single time; 17% belongs to the top ten. A word on this clonotype: Its specificity is not known. One base away lies a much larger clone, so this may be a sequencing read error.

Study-wide points: Highly abundant clonotypes carried over from the bulk population could end up in FACS-sorted repertoires as contaminants. A limited proportion of clonotypes was detected within both the CD4 and CD8 compartments.

The sequenced sample was PBMCs, obtained 45 days after the first yellow fever vaccination. This sequence joins TRBV18 and TRBJ1-3; no clear D. The origin of this receptor is a man between 18 and 29 years old who received the YFV17D yellow fever vaccine. The CDR3 loop reads CASSPRATGNTIYF. CDR3 bases: TGTGCCAGCTCACCAAGGGCTACTGGAAACACCATATATTTT.